This TCR beta chain originates from a study of T-cell memory formation after mild COVID-19. This CDR3 spans 15 amino acids. The V gene end was trimmed by 5 bases and the J gene end by 2 bases; junction bases not matched to a gene: 8. With respect to this clonotype: Its antigen is unidentified.

Study findings and constraints: Clones contracting across day 15 to 85 had a balanced CD4/CD8 profile; later expanding clones leaned CD4+.

TCRdb reanalysed the 5' RACE reads using MiXCR and keeps one entry per CDR3 protein. The table lists around 300,000 distinct CDR3 sequences, around 8% of them singletons, with about 20% in the top ten. This chain links TRBV12-3 or TRBV12-4 with TRBJ2-7; TRBD1 aligns across 8 bases. The sequenced material came from PBMCs or a T cell subset sorted from them (not recorded which). The sequence was obtained from a man younger than 30 who had mild COVID-19 (a few samples of this study predate the infection). Cell type and time point are not known. CDR3 DNA: TGTGCCAGCAGTCACTTGGGGACAGGCACCTACGAGCAGTACTTC. Its protein product is CASSHLGTGTYEQYF.